This TCR beta chain is drawn from a study of T cell repertoires in cytomegalovirus infection. Study background: Well-studied HLA-B-restricted epitopes and recently identified HLA-C-restricted epitopes of CMV were both used in the study. It can be stated that public TCR beta signatures indicated CMV infection as well as a matching HLA type.

Using its own MiXCR run on the reads, TCRdb lists one record per CDR3 protein. Of around 100,000 distinct CDR3 sequences in the sample, 42% were seen once. Broader study findings: There were HLA-C-restricted CMV-specific TCR beta clonotypes dominating the ex vivo response. Of the TCR beta families, the public ones yielded a cumulative frequency that identified carriers of CMV plus the relevant HLA.

A note on this clonotype: Antigen: not known.

The source of this sequence is a human donor in good health (CMV status not recorded). Some clones in this sample may be carry-over from other donors' samples. The sample in question was CD8+ T cells from cultured PBMCs, obtained from culture after CMV antigen stimulation.

Here the CDR3 DNA reads TGCGCCAGCAGCCAAGGTGGACAGGCCAGACTGGCCGAGCAGTACTTC. Protein sequence: CASSQGGQARLAEQYF. V and J are TRBV4-1 and TRBJ2-7; 7 bases are shared with TRBD1. The ends lost 1 base at V and 6 bases at J; junction bases unmatched: 12. The CDR3 is 16 amino acids. Per germline, CDR1 MGHRA and CDR2 YSYEKL.